The entry below describes one TCR beta chain. The antigen it recognizes is unknown. No clone much larger than this one lies a single base away; base qualities are absent. Whole blood was collected in K2EDTA tubes by collaborating institutions according to the institutions' own protocols. For TCRbeta analysis, collaborator samples were shipped as frozen whole blood, as isolated PBMCs, or as DNA extracted from either sample type. This sample was included in a study of blood T cell repertoires in COVID-19 (dated by TCRdb to the early 2020s). Some background on the complete study: Samples from collaborators originated in the United States, Italy and Spain and spanned both the acute and convalescent phases of COVID-19. The material from the prospective study consisted of cDNA or gDNA derived from T cells, B-cell-depleted T cells, or PBMCs. The samples were drawn from the first 160 participants of the ongoing ImmuneRACE study and from 950 to 1,500 subjects provided by 6 global collaborators. The repertoires were released in a freely available public database intended as a resource for research on the immune response to SARS-CoV-2. Subjects who had been exposed to COVID-19, were actively infected with it, or had recovered from it provided the deeply sampled blood TCRbeta repertoires that made up the dataset. The sample metadata nearly always contained a de-identified subject ID, COVID-19 status, age in years and sex. HLA class I and class II types, where available, came from metadata supplied by the sample provider rather than from assay-based typing. The study at large found these results: The quantity of clinical and demographic metadata differed by source and by participant and was supplied without curation.

TCRbeta CDR3 regions were amplified from genomic DNA by means of the immunoSEQ Assay, a bias-controlled multiplex PCR. Concerning the study's data processing: The number of nucleated cells in each sample was estimated from the amplification of reference gene primers within the assay. Sequence reads were collapsed and filtered to measure the absolute abundance of every unique TCRbeta CDR3 rearrangement. Productive Simpson clonality was computed per sample as the square root of Simpson's diversity index over productive rearrangements. TCRdb obtained this table from immuneACCESS and retained in-frame rearrangements with V and J assigned. These tables miss some clones; where compared with another copy, unresolved V genes account for less than half of the shortfall, and the remainder is unexplained. V and J calls and clone size follow that table, whereas D and trimming were derived from the DNA. The sample data list 100,000 to 150,000 clones, and more than 75% of these were observed just once. Together, the top ten hold around 2.1% of the sample.

There are 17 amino acids in the CDR3, from cysteine to phenylalanine inclusive. Of the read, only the CDR3 DNA is kept; its 51 bases are in frame from base 1. CDR1 and CDR2, looked up from the germline V gene, are SGHRS and YFSETQ. Relative to germline, V is missing 0 bases and J is missing 9 bases, with 10 bases of the junction outside any gene match. This sequence uses TRBV5-1 and TRBJ2-1, with 12 bases in between that match TRBD2. The TCR comes from a man in his 70s with active COVID-19. The sequenced sample consisted of peripheral blood. At the DNA level, the sequence is TGCGCCAGCAGCTTGGCCCCGACTAGCGGGAGCTCCGGTGAGCAGTTCTTC. Its coded protein is CASSLAPTSGSSGEQFF. The full variable domain, with segments outside the CDR3 supplied by the reference TRBV5-1 and TRBJ2-1 proteins, appears as KAGVTQTPRYLIKTRGQQVTLSCSPISGHRSVSWYQQTPGQGLQFLFEYFSETQRNKGNFPGRFSGRQFSNSRSEMNVSTLELGDSALYLCASSLAPTSGSSGEQFFGPGTRLTVL.